This TCR beta chain derives from a study of CD8 T cells in ankylosing spondylitis. This clonotype showed up just a few times. Its antigen is currently unknown. Germline is not matched at one junction end, which may reflect a read error. Broader study findings: Blood from ankylosing spondylitis patients appeared to carry a characteristic roughly eight-variant TCR beta motif.

Looked up from germline, CDR1 is SGHTA and CDR2 is FQGNSA. The CDR3 consists of 13 residues. TCRdb itself ran the 5' RACE reads through MiXCR, one entry per CDR3 protein. The repertoire holds about 240,000 distinct CDR3 sequences, with around 9.1% as singletons. This sequence was found in a male donor with ankylosing spondylitis or in good health (not recorded which). This chain uses TRBV7-2 with TRBJ2-5, with a tentative D call TRBD2 (5 bases). Sequenced material: blood, either unsorted or a sorted T cell fraction (not recorded which). CDR3 sequence (DNA): TGTGCCAGCAGTCCCCCGGCGAGGGCAAGACTCCTCTTC. Its translation: CASSPPARARLLF.